The present entry profiles one T cell receptor (beta chain) with its context. Its matching antigen is unknown. Germline V gives CDR1 MGHRA, CDR2 YSYEKL. V gave up 0 bases and J gave up 2 bases; unmatched junction bases: 1. CDR3 length: 15 residues. The data originate from a study of PD-1 blockade in classical Hodgkin lymphoma. Regarding the study as a whole: Reasons behind the repertoire differences stay unclear, perhaps disease activity or earlier therapy.

Sequencing was performed with immunoSEQ multiplex PCR; in TCRdb, only in-frame clones are kept and a portion is missing. In the table there are fewer than 90,000 clones, roughly nine tenths of which are singletons. No patient escaped relapse after autologous stem cell transplantation, and brentuximab vedotin exposure varied. The chain has TRBV4-1 and TRBJ2-7; 10 nucleotides line up with TRBD2. Sequenced here: peripheral blood mononuclear cells (PBMCs), sampled at baseline. This receptor was identified in a human donor with classical Hodgkin lymphoma. This chain's CDR3 is CASSQESGRAYEQYF. The CDR3 DNA follows: TGCGCCAGCAGCCAAGAGAGCGGGAGGGCCTACGAGCAGTACTTC.